Below, 18 T cell receptor beta chains from the same sample are listed, as sequenced in a study of T cells expressing NK-cell markers. TCRdb reanalyzed the 5' RACE reads and collapses them to one entry per CDR3 protein, without DNA. This listing includes around 100,000 distinct CDR3 sequences. Sequences were obtained from blood T cells: a sorted CD56 or NKG2C T cell subset, CD4+ or CD8+ T cells, or bulk PBMC T cells (not recorded which). Source of these receptors: a woman between 18 and 70 years old in good health.

The chain carries TRBV6-2 or TRBV6-3 and TRBJ2-2; absent DNA, TCRdb's TRBD2 call cannot be checked. This CDR3 has 15 residues. The germline CDR1 and CDR2 sequences are MNHEY and SVGEGT. CDR3 protein: CASTAGGPETGELFF.

The chain couples TRBV10-3 to TRBJ2-7; without DNA, the TCRdb call of TRBD1 cannot be checked. The CDR3 contains 14 residues. Germline V gene data show CDR1 as ENHRY and CDR2 as SYGVKD. The chain's CDR3 is CAIGPGASSYEQYF.

The V gene is TRBV20-1, the J gene TRBJ1-5. The CDR3 extends over 14 amino acids. Germline V gene data show CDR1 as DFQATT and CDR2 as SNEGSKA (reference sequence). CDR3 sequence reads: CSAETDSLNQPQHF.

The chain uses TRBV7-8 and TRBJ2-1; TCRdb's assignment of TRBD1 cannot be checked, as there is no DNA. Per the germline V gene, CDR1 is SGHVS and CDR2 is FQNEAQ. The CDR3 extends over 16 amino acids. The CDR3 loop is CASSPPLASSYNEQFF.

The V and J genes are TRBV3-1 and TRBJ2-1; the TRBD1 assignment by TCRdb is unverifiable without DNA. Germline CDR1 is LGHDT and CDR2 is YNNKEL (reference sequence). The CDR3 spans 16 residues. CDR3 in amino acids: CASSQGGGAIYNEQFF.

The chain couples TRBV19 to TRBJ2-1; absent DNA, TCRdb's TRBD2 call cannot be checked. The CDR3 runs to 17 residues. CDR1 and CDR2 from the germline V gene are LNHDA and SQIVND (reference sequence). The CDR3 spells CASSIGPEDYPYNEQFF.

The gene calls are TRBV4-1 and TRBJ2-1; the TRBD2 assignment by TCRdb is unverifiable without DNA. CDR1 is MGHRA and CDR2 is YSYEKL in the germline V gene. The length of the CDR3 is 15 residues. The chain's CDR3 is CASSQDPGGLNEQFF.

The V gene is TRBV15, the J gene TRBJ2-1; TCRdb's assignment of TRBD2 cannot be checked, as there is no DNA. The CDR3 runs to 16 residues. In germline, CDR1 is LNHNV, CDR2 YYDKDF (reference sequence). The CDR3 protein is CATSSVLAGGWNEQFF.

The chain employs TRBV5-1 and TRBJ1-1; TCRdb picks TRBD1, but there is no DNA to check that call. Germline assignment: CDR1 SGHRS and CDR2 YFSETQ. The CDR3 extends over 14 amino acids. The CDR3 reads CASSFLPGMAEAFF.

J is TRBJ2-7 and V is TRBV28; TCRdb returns TRBD2, unconfirmable since there is no DNA. The germline V gene has CDR1 MDHEN and CDR2 SYDVKM. The CDR3 contains 14 residues. The CDR3 sequence is CASSFRIAGVEQYF.

This chain links TRBV20-1 with TRBJ2-7; TCRdb reports TRBD1, a call that lacks DNA to check it against. Per germline, CDR1 DFQATT and CDR2 SNEGSKA (reference sequence). CDR3 length: 15 amino acids. The CDR3 loop is CSARDRDREKYEQYF.

The chain combines TRBV20-1 with TRBJ1-1; with no DNA, the TCRdb D assignment of TRBD1 cannot be verified. The CDR3 covers 13 residues. Germline values: CDR1 DFQATT, CDR2 SNEGSKA (reference sequence). CDR3 protein: CSGIGTGDTEAFF.

The genes are TRBV29-1 and TRBJ2-1; TCRdb proposes TRBD1, but this gene call is untestable without DNA. Germline-derived CDR1 and CDR2 are SQVTM and ANQGSEA. This CDR3 spans 14 amino acids. The CDR3: CSVGDSGHMSEQFF.

J is TRBJ1-6 and V is TRBV14; TCRdb returns TRBD1, unconfirmable since there is no DNA. Per germline, CDR1 SGHDN and CDR2 FVKESK. CDR3 length equals 17 residues. CDR3 residues: CASSQAGRDVYNSPLHF.

CDR3 loop: CASSALLAGPTDTQYF. The chain employs TRBV5-8 and TRBJ2-3; as DNA is missing, the TRBD2 call by TCRdb cannot be tested. The length of the CDR3 is 16 residues. The germline CDR1 and CDR2 sequences are SGHTS and YDEGEE.

The J gene is TRBJ2-2, the V gene TRBV29-1; TCRdb selects TRBD1, and the lack of DNA leaves this call unchecked. Germline CDR1 SQVTM, CDR2 ANQGSEA. The CDR3 is 11 amino acids. CDR3 sequence: CSADSFGELFF.

Here the CDR3 reads CASSTGQGGATEAFF. This chain connects TRBV6-5 to TRBJ1-1; TCRdb's assignment of TRBD1 cannot be checked, as there is no DNA. The V gene's germline CDR1 is MNHEY and CDR2 SVGAGI. This CDR3 has 15 amino acids.

The chain recombines TRBV6-1 with TRBJ2-7; TCRdb's D call, TRBD2, is unchecked because there is no DNA. This CDR3 has 14 amino acids. CDR1 MNHNS and CDR2 SASEGT come from the germline V gene. The CDR3 is CASTTGDLSGEQYF.